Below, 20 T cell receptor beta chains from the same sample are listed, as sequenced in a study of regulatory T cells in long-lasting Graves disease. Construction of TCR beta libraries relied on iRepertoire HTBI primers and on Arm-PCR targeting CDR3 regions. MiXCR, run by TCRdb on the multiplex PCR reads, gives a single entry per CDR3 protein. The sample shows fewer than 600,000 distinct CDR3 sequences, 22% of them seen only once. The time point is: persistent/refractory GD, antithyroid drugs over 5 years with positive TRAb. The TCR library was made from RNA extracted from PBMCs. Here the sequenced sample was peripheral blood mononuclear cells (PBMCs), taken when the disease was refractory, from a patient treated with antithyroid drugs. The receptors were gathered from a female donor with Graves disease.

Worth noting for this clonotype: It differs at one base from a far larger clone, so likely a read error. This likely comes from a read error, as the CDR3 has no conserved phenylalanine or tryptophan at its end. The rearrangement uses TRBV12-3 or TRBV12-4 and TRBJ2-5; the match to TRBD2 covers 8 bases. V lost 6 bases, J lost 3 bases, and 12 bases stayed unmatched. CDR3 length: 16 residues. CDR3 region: CASSPHRAGAKETQYY. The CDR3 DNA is TGTGCCAGCAGCCCCCACAGAGCGGGGGCTAAAGAGACCCAGTACTAC.

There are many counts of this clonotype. CDR3: CASSPKRLAGLYEQYF. CDR3 nucleotide sequence: TGTGCCAGCAGTCCGAAACGACTAGCGGGACTCTACGAGCAGTACTTC. The chain links TRBV28 to TRBJ2-7, with TRBD2 matching 11 bases. V dropped 5 bases and J dropped 3; count of bases not matched to a gene: 9. The CDR3 spans 16 residues. Germline loops: CDR1 MDHEN, CDR2 SYDVKM.

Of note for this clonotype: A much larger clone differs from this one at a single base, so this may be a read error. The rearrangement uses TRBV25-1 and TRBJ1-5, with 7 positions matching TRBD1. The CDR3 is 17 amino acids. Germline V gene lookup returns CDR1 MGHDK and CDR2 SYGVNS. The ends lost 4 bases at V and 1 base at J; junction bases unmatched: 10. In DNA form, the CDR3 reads TGTGCCAGCAGTGGGACAGGAAAAGGGGGAAGCAATCAGCCCCAGCATTTT. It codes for CASSGTGKGGSNQPQHF.

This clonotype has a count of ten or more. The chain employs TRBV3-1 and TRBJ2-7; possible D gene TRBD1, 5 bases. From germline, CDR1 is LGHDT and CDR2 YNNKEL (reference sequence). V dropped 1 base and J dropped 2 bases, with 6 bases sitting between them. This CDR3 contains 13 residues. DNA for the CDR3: TGTGCCAGCAGCCAAGGGGGCACCTACGAGCAGTACTTC. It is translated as CASSQGGTYEQYF.

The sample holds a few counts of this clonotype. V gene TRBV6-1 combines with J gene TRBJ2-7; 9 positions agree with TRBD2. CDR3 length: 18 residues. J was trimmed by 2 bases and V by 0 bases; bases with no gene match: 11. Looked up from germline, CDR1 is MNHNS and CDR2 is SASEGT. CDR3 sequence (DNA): TGTGCCAGCAGTGAAGCCGCGGGGGGGGCGGGGGCCGCCTACGAGCAGTACTTC. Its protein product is CASSEAAGGAGAAYEQYF.

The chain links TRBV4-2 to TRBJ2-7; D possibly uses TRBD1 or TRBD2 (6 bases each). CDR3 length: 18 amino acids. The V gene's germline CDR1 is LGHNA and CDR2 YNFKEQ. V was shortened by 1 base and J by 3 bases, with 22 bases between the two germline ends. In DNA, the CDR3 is TGTGCCAGCAGCCAAGCAAGCTCTCGGGGGCCTCCCTACTACGAGCAGTACTTC. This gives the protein CASSQASSRGPPYYEQYF.

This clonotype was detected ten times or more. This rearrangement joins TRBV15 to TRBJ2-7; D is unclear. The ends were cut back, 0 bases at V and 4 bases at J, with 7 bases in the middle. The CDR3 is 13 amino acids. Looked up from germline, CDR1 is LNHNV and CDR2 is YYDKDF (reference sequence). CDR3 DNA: TGTGCCACCAGCAGAGATCGAAGTTACGAGCAGTACTTC. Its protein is CATSRDRSYEQYF.

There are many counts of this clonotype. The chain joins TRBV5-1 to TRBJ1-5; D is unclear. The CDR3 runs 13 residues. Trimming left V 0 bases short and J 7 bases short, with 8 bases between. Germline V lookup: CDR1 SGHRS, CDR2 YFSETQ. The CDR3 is CASSLEGLQPQHF. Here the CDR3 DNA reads TGCGCCAGCAGCTTGGAAGGGTTACAGCCCCAGCATTTT. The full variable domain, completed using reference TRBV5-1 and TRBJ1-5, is KAGVTQTPRYLIKTRGQQVTLSCSPISGHRSVSWYQQTPGQGLQFLFEYFSETQRNKGNFPGRFSGRQFSNSRSEMNVSTLELGDSALYLCASSLEGLQPQHFGDGTRLSIL.

The CDR3 bases are TGTGCCAGCAGCTTAGTTCCAGCGGCTCTTGGAAATGAGCAGTTCTTC. It is translated as CASSLVPAALGNEQFF. The chain links TRBV7-2 to TRBJ2-1; D might be TRBD2 (5 bases). V lost 1 base to trimming and J lost 7 bases, with 17 bases between them. Germline values: CDR1 SGHTA, CDR2 FQGNSA. This CDR3 is built from 16 residues.

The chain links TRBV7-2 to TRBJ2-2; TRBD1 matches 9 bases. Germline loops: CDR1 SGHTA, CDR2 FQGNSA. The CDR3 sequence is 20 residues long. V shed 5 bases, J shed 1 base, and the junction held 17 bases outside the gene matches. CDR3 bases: TGTGCCAGCAGCGTAGAACCTTCCCTTCCGGGACAGGGGAACACCGGGGAGCTGTTTTTT. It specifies CASSVEPSLPGQGNTGELFF. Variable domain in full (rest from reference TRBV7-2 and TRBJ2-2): GAGVSQSPSNKVTEKGKDVELRCDPISGHTALYWYRQSLGQGLEFLIYFQGNSAPDKSGLPSDRFSAERTGGSVSTLTIQRTQQEDSAVYLCASSVEPSLPGQGNTGELFFGEGSRLTVL.

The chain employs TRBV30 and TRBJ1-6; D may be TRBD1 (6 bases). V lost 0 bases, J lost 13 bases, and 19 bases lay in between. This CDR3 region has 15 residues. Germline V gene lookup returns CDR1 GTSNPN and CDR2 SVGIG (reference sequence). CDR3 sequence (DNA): TGTGCCTGGAGTGTAGCCGGGGGACAAGGATTGCCCCTCCACTTT. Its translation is CAWSVAGGQGLPLHF.

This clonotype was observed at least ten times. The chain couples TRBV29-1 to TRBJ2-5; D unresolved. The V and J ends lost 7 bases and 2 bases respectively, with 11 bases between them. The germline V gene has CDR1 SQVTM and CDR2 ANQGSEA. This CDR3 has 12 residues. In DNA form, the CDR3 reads TGCAGCGCAGATCGGCAGCAAGAGACCCAGTACTTC. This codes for CSADRQQETQYF.

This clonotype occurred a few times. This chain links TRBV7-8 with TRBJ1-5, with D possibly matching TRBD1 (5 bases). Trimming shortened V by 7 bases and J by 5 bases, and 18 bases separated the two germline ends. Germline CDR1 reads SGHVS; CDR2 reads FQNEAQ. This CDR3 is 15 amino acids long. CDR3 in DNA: TGTGCCAGCACCTTGGGACGCGGACGCGATCAGCCCCAGCATTTT. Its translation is CASTLGRGRDQPQHF.

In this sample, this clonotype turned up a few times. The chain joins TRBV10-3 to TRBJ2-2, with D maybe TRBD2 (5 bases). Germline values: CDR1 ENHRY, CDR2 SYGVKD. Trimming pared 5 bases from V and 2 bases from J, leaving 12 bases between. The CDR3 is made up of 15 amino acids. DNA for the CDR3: TGTGCCATCAGTCCCCGAACGGGAAACACCGGGGAGCTGTTTTTT. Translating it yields CAISPRTGNTGELFF.

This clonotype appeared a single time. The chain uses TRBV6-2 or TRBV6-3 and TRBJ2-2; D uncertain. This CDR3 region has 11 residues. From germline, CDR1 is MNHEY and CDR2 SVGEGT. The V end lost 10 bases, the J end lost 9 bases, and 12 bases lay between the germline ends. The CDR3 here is CAISPAWELFF. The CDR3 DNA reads TGTGCCATCAGCCCCGCTTGGGAGCTGTTTTTT.

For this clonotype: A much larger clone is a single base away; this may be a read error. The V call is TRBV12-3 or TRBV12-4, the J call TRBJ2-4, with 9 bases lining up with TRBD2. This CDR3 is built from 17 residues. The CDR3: CASSRLAGGIAKNTQYF. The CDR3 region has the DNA TGTGCCAGCAGTCGGCTGGCGGGGGGGATAGCCAAAAACACTCAGTACTTC.

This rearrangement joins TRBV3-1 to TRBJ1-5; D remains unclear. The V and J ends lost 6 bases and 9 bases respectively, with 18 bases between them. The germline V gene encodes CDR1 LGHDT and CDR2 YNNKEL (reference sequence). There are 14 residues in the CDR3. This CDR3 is CASRHSRDASPQHF. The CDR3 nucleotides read TGTGCCAGCAGACACAGTAGGGATGCTTCGCCCCAGCATTTT.

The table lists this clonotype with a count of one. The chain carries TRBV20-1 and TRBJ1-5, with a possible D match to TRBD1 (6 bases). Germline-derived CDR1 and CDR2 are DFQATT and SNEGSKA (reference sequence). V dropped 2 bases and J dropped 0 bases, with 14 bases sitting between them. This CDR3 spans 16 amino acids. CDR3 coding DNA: TGCAGTGCTAGATCTAGTAGGACAGATAGCAATCAGCCCCAGCATTTT. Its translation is CSARSSRTDSNQPQHF.

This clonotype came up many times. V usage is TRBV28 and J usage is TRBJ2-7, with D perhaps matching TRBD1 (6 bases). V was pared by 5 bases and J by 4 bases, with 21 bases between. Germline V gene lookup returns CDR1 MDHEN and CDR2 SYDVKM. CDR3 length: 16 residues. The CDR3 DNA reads TGTGCCAGCAGTCCCCCGACACCAGGGGCGAGTTACGAGCAGTACTTC. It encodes CASSPPTPGASYEQYF.

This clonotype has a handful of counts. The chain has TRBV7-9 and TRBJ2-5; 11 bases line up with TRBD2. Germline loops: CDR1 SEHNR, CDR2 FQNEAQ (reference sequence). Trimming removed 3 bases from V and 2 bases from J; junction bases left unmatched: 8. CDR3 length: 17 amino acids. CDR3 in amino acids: CASSFGLAGGLQETQYF. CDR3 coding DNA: TGTGCCAGCAGCTTTGGCCTAGCGGGGGGCCTACAAGAGACCCAGTACTTC.